This T cell receptor (beta chain) was identified in a study of T cell responses to AZD1222 COVID-19 vaccine. General observations from the study: Spike regions recognized by vaccine-associated CD4 TCRs spanned the protein, led by 160-218 and 743-854.

Per the germline V gene, CDR1 is MDHEN and CDR2 is SYDVKM. CDR3 length: 14 residues. J was trimmed by 2 bases and V by 1 base; bases with no gene match: 0. Of note for this clone: Its antigen is undetermined.

Generated by immunoSEQ multiplex PCR, the TCRdb table keeps only in-frame clones and is missing some. The sample has roughly 180,000 clones; over 75% are singletons. The sequences come from peripheral blood, collected on day 0 of AZD1222 vaccination. V is TRBV28 and J is TRBJ2-7; 9 nucleotides align to TRBD2. This TCR was sampled from an adult in good health. The CDR3 here is CASSLLAGAYEQYF. CDR3 coding DNA: TGTGCCAGCAGTTTATTAGCGGGAGCCTACGAGCAGTACTTC.